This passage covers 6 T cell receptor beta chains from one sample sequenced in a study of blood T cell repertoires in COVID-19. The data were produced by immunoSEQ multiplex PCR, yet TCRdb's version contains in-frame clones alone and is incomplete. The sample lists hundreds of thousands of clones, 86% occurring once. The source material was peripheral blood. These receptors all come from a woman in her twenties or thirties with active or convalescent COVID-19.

The CDR3 bases are TGCGCCAGCAGCCCAGGACAGACCTTTAGCACAGATACGCAGTATTTT. This sequence encodes CASSPGQTFSTDTQYF. The chain joins TRBV5-1 to TRBJ2-3; weak D call: TRBD1 (6 bases). The V gene's germline CDR1 is SGHRS and CDR2 YFSETQ. The CDR3 is made up of 16 amino acids. Trimming stripped 4 bases from V and 0 bases from J, with 15 bases between.

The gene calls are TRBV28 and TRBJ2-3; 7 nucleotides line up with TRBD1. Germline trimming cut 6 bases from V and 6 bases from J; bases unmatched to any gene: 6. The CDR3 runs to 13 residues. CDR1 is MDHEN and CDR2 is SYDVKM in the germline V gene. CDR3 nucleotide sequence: TGTGCCAGCAGGTCTACAGGGGTGGATACGCAGTATTTT. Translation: CASRSTGVDTQYF.

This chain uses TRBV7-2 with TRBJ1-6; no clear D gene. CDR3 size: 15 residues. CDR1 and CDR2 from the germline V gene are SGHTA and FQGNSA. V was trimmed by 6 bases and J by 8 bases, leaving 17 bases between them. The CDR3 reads CASSSLDSADSPLHF. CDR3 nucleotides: TGTGCCAGCAGTTCCCTGGACTCGGCGGATTCACCCCTCCACTTT.

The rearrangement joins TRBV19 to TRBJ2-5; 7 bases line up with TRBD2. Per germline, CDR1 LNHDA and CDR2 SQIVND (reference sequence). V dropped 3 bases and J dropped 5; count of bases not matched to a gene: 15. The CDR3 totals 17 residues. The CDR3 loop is CASSIEGLLNRGETQYF. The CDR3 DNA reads TGTGCCAGTAGTATCGAGGGACTACTGAACCGGGGGGAGACCCAGTACTTC.

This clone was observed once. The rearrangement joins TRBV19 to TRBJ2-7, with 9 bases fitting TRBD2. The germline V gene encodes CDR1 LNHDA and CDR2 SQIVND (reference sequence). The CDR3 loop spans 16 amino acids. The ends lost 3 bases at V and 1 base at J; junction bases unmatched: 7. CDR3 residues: CASSISIAGVSYEQYF. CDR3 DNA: TGTGCCAGTAGTATCAGTATAGCGGGGGTGTCCTACGAGCAGTACTTC.

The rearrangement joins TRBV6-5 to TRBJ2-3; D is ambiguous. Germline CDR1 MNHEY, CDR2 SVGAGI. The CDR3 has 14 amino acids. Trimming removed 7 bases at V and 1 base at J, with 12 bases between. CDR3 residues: CASTFAERTDTQYF. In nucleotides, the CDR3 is TGTGCCAGCACCTTCGCGGAGCGCACAGATACGCAGTATTTT.